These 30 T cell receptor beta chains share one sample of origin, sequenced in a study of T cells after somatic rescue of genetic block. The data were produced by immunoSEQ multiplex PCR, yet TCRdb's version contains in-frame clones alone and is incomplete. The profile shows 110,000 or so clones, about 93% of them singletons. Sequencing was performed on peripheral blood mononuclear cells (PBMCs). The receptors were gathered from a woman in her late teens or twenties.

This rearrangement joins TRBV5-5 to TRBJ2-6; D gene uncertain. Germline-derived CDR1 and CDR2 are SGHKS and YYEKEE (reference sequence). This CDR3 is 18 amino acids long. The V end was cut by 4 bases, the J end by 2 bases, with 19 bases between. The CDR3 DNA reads TGTGCCAGCAGCCCGTACTTGCAACGACGGACTGGGGCCAACGTCCTGACTTTC. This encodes CASSPYLQRRTGANVLTF.

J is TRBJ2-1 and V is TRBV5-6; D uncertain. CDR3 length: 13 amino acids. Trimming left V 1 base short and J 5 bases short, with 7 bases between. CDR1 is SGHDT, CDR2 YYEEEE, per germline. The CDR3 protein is CASSLPADNEQFF. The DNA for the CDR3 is TGTGCCAGCAGCTTGCCAGCTGACAATGAGCAGTTCTTC.

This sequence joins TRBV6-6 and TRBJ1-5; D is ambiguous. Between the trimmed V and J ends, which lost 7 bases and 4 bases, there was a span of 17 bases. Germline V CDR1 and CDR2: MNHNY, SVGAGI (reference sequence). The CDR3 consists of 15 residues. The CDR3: CASNPLALGNQPQHF. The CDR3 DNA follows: TGTGCCAGCAACCCCCTGGCCCTGGGAAATCAGCCCCAGCATTTT.

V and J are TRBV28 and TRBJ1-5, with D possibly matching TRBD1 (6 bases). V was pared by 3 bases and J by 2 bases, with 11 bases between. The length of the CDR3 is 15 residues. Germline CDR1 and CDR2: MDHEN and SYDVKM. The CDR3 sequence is CASSFSGAGNQPQHF. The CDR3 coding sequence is TGTGCCAGCAGTTTTTCAGGGGCCGGCAATCAGCCCCAGCATTTT.

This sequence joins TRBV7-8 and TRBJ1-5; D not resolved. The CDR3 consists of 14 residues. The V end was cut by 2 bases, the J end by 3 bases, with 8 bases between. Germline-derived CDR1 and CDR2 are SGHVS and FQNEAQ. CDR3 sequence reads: CASSLNNNNQPQHF. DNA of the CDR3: TGTGCCAGCAGCTTAAATAACAACAATCAGCCCCAGCATTTT.

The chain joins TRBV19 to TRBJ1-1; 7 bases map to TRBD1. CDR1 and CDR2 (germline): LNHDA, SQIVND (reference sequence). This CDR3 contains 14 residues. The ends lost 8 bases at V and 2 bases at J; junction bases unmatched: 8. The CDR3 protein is CASQRGHLNTEAFF. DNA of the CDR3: TGTGCCAGTCAGAGGGGGCATCTCAACACTGAAGCTTTCTTT.

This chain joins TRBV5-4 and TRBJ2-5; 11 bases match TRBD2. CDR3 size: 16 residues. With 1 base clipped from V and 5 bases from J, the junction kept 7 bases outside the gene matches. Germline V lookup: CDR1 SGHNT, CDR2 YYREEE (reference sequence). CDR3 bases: TGTGCCAGCAGCTTGTCTAGCGGGGGGCCGGGGGAGACCCAGTACTTC. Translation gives CASSLSSGGPGETQYF. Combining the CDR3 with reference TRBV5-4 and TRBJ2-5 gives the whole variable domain ETGVTQSPTHLIKTRGQQVTLRCSSQSGHNTVSWYQQALGQGPQFIFQYYREEENGRGNFPPRFSGLQFPNYSSELNVNALELDDSALYLCASSLSSGGPGETQYFGPGTRLLVL.

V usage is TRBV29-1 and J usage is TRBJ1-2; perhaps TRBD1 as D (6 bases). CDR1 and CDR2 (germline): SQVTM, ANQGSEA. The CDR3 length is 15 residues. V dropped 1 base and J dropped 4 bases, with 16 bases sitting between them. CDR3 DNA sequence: TGCAGCGTTGAAGGGTTAGCGGACAGCAGCTATGGCTACACCTTC. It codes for CSVEGLADSSYGYTF.

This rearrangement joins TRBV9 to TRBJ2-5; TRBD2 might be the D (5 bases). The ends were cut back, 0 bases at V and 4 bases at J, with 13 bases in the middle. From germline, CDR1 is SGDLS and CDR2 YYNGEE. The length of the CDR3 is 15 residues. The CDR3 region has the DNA TGTGCCAGCAGCGTAGCGGGGTCTCCGGGAGAGACCCAGTACTTC. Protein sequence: CASSVAGSPGETQYF.

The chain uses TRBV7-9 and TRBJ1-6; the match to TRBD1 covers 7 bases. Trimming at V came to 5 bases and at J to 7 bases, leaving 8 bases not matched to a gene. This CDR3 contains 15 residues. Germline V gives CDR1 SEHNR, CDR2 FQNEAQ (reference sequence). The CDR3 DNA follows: TGTGCCAGCAGCCCCAGGGGGGGTGGGAATTCACCCCTCCACTTT. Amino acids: CASSPRGGGNSPLHF.

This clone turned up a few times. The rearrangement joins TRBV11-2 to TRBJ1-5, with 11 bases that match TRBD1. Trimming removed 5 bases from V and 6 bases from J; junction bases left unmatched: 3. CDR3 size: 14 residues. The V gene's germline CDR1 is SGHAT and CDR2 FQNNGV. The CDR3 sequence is CASSRTGGSQPQHF. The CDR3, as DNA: TGTGCCAGCAGCAGGACAGGGGGCTCTCAGCCCCAGCATTTT.

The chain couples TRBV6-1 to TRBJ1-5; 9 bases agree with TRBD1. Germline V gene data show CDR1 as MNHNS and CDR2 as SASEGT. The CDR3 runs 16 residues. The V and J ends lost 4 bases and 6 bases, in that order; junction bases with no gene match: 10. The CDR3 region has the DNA TGTGCCAGCAGTGTCATACAGGGGGCGCGAGGTCAGCCCCAGCATTTT. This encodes CASSVIQGARGQPQHF.

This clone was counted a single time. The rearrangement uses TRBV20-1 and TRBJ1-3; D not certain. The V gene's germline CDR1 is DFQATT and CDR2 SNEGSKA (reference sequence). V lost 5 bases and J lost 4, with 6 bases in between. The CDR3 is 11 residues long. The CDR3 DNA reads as TGCAGTGCTTACGGAGGAAACACCATATATTTT. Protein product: CSAYGGNTIYF.

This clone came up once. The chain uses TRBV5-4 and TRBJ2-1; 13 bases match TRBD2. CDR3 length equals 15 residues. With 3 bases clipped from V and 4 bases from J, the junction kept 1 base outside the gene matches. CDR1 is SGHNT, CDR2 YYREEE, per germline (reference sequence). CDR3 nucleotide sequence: TGTGCCAGCAGCTCGACTAGCGGGGGGTACAATGAGCAGTTCTTC. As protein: CASSSTSGGYNEQFF.

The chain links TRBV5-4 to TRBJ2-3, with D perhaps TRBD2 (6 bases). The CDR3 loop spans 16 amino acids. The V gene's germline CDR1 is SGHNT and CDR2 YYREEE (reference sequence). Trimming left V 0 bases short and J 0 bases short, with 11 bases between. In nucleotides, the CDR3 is TGTGCCAGCAGCTTGGGGAGGGACCTGAGCACAGATACGCAGTATTTT. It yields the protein CASSLGRDLSTDTQYF.

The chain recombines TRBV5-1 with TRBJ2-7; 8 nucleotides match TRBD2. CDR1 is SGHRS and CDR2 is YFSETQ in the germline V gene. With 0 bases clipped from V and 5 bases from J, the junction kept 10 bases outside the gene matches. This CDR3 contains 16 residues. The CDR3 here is CASSLAENSGAHEQYF. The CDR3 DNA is TGCGCCAGCAGCTTGGCCGAAAATAGCGGGGCCCACGAGCAGTACTTC.

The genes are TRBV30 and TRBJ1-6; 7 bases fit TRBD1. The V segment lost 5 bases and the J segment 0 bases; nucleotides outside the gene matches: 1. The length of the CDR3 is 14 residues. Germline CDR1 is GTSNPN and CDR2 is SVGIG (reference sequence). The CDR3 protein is CAWGQASYNSPLHF. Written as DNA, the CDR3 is TGTGCCTGGGGACAGGCCTCCTATAATTCACCCCTCCACTTT.

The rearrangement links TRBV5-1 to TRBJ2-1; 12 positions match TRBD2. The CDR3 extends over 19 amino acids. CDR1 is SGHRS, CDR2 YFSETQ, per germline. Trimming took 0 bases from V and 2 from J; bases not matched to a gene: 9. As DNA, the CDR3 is TGCGCCAGCAGCTTGGCCGGGCTAGCGGGGGGGCCCCCCTACAATGAGCAGTTCTTC. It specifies CASSLAGLAGGPPYNEQFF.

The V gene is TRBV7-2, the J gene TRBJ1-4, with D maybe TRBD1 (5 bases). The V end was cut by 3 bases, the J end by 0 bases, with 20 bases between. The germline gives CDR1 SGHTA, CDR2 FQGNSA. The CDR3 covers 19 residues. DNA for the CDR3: TGTGCCAGCAGCTTTAAGAGGTGGGCAGGGAAGGCAACTAATGAAAAACTGTTTTTT. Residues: CASSFKRWAGKATNEKLFF.

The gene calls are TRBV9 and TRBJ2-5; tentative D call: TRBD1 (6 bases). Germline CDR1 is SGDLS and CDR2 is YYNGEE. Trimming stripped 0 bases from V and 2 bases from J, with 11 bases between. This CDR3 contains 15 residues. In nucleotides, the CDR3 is TGTGCCAGCAGCGTAGACTCAGGGGAACAAGAGACCCAGTACTTC. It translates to CASSVDSGEQETQYF.

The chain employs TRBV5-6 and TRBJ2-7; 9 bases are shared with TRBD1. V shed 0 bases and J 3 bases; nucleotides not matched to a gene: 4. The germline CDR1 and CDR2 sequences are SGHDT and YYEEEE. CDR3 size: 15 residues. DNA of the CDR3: TGTGCCAGCAGCTTGGGGACAGGGGCAGACTACGAGCAGTACTTC. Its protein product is CASSLGTGADYEQYF.

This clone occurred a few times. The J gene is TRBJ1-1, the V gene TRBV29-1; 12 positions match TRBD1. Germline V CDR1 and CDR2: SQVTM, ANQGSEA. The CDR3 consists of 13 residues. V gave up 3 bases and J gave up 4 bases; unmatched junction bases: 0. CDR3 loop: CSVEGQGATEAFF. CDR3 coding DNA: TGCAGCGTTGAGGGACAGGGGGCCACTGAAGCTTTCTTT.

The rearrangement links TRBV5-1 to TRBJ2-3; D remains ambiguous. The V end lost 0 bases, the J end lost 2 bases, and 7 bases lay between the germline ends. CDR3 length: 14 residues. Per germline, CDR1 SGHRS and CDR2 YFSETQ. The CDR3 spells CASSLGSHTDTQYF. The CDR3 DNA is TGCGCCAGCAGCTTGGGGTCCCACACAGATACGCAGTATTTT.

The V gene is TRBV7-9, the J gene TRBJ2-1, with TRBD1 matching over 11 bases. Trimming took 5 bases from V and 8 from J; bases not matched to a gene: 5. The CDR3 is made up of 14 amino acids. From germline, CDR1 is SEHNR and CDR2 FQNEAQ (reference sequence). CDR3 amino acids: CASSDGTGGHEQFF. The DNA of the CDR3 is TGTGCCAGCAGCGATGGGACAGGGGGACATGAGCAGTTCTTC. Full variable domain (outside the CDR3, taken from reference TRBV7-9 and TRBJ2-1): DTGVSQNPRHKITKRGQNVTFRCDPISEHNRLYWYRQTLGQGPEFLTYFQNEAQLEKSRLLSDRFSAERPKGSFSTLEIQRTEQGDSAMYLCASSDGTGGHEQFFGPGTRLTVL.

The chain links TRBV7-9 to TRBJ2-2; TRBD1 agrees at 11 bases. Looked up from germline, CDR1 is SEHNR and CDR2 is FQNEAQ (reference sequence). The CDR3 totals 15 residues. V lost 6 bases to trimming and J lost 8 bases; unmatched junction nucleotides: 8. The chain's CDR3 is CASRYGTGGQGELFF. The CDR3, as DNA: TGTGCCAGCAGATATGGGACAGGGGGGCAAGGGGAGCTGTTTTTT.

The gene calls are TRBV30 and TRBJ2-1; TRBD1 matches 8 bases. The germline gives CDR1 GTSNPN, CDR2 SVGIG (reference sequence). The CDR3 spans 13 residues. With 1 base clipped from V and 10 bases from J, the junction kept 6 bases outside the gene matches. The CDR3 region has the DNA TGTGCCTGGAGTGGGACAGGGAGAAGCGAGCAGTTCTTC. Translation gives CAWSGTGRSEQFF.

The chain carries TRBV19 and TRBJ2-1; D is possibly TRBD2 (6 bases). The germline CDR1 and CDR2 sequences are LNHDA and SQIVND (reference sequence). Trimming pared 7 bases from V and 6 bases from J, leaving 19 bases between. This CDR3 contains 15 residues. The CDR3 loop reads CASNPGDLGGNEQFF. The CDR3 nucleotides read TGTGCCAGTAACCCGGGGGACTTGGGGGGCAATGAGCAGTTCTTC.

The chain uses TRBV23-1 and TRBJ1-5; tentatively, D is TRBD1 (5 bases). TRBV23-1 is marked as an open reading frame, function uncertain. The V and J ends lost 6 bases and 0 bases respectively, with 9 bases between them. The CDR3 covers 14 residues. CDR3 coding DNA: TGCGCCAGCAGACACAGGTATAGCAATCAGCCCCAGCATTTT. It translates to CASRHRYSNQPQHF.

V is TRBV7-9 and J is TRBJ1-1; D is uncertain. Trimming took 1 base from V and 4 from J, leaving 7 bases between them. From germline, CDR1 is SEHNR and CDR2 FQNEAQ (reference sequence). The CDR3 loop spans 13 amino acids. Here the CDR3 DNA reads TGTGCCAGCAGCTTAGACGACGGCACTGAAGCTTTCTTT. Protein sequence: CASSLDDGTEAFF.

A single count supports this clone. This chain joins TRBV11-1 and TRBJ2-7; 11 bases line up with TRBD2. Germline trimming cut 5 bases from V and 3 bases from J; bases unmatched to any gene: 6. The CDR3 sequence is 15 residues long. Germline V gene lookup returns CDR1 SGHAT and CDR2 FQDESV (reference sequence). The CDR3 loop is CASSPGTSGLYEQYF. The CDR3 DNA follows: TGTGCCAGCAGCCCCGGGACTAGCGGACTCTACGAGCAGTACTTC. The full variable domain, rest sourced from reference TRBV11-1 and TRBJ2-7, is EAEVAQSPRYKITEKSQAVAFWCDPISGHATLYWYRQILGQGPELLVQFQDESVVDDSQLPKDRFSAERLKGVDSTLKIQPAELGDSAMYLCASSPGTSGLYEQYFGPGTRLTVT.